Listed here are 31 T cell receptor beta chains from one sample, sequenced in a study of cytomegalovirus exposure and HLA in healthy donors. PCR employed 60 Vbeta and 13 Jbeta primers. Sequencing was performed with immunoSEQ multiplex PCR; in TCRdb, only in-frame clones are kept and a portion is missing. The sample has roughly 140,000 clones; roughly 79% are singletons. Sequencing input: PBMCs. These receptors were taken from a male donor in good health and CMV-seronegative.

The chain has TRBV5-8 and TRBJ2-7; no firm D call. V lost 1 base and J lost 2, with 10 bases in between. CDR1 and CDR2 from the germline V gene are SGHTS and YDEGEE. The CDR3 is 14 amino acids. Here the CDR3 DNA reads TGTGCCAGCAGCTTGACAGATGCCGCCTACGAGCAGTACTTC. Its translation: CASSLTDAAYEQYF.

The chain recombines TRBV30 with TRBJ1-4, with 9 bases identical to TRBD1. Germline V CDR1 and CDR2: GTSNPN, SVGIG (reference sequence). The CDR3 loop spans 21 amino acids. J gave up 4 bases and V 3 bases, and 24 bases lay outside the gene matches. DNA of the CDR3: TGTGCCTGGAGGGCTCCGGGACAGGGAAGAGGGGGTTTAGGGGTTAATGAAAAACTGTTTTTT. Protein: CAWRAPGQGRGGLGVNEKLFF.

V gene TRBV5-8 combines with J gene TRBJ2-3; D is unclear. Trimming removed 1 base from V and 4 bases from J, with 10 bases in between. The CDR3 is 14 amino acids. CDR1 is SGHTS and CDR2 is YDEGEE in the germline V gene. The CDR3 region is CASSLSDEADTQYF. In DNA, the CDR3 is TGTGCCAGCAGCTTGTCCGATGAGGCAGATACGCAGTATTTT.

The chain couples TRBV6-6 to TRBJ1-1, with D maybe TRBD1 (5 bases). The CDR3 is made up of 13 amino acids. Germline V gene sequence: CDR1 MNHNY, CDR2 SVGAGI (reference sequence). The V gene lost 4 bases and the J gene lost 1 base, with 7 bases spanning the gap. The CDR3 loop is CASSFTGNTEAFF. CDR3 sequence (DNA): TGTGCCAGCAGTTTTACAGGGAACACTGAAGCTTTCTTT.

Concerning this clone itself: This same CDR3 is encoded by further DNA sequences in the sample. CDR3 region: CASSFGQGAWDEQFF. The CDR3 region has the DNA TGTGCCAGCAGTTTCGGACAGGGGGCGTGGGATGAGCAGTTCTTC. J is TRBJ2-1 and V is TRBV6-5, with TRBD1 identical over 11 bases. The CDR3 is 15 amino acids. V shed 4 bases and J 8 bases; nucleotides not matched to a gene: 7. Germline V CDR1 and CDR2: MNHEY, SVGAGI.

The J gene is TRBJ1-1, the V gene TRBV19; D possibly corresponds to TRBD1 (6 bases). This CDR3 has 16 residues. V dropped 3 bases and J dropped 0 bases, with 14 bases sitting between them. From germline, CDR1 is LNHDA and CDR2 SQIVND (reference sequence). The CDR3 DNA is TGTGCCAGTAGTATCAGGTTGCGGGGGCTGAACACTGAAGCTTTCTTT. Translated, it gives CASSIRLRGLNTEAFF.

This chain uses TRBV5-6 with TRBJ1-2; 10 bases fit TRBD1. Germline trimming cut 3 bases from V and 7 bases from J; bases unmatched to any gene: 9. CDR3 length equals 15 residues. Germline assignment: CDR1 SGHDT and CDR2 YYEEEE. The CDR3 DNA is TGTGCCAGCAGCTGGAGGGGGACAGGGGATCTTGGCTACACCTTC. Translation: CASSWRGTGDLGYTF.

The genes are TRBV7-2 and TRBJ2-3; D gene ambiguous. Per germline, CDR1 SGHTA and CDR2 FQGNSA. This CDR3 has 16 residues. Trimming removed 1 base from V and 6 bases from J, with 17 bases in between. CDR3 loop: CASSLVRGGPGDTQYF. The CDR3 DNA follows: TGTGCCAGCAGCTTAGTGCGCGGCGGCCCCGGGGATACGCAGTATTTT.

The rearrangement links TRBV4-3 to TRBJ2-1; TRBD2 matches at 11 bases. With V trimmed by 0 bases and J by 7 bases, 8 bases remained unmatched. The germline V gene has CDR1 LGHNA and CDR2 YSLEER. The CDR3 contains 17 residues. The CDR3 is CASSQDPLAGGRNEQFF. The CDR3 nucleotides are TGCGCCAGCAGCCAAGATCCCCTAGCGGGGGGCAGGAATGAGCAGTTCTTC.

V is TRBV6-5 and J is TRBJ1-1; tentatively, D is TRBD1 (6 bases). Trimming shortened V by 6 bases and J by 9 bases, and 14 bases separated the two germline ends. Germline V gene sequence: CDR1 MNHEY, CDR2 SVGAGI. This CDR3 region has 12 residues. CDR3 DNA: TGTGCCAGCAGCCAGACAGGAGACCAAGCTTTCTTT. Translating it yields CASSQTGDQAFF.

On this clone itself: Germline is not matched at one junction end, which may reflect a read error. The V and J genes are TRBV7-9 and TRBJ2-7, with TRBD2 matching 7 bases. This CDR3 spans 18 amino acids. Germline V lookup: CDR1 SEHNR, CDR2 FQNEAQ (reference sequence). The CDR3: CSSSLKAGLAGTSYEQYF. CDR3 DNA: TGTTCCAGCAGCTTAAAAGCCGGGTTAGCGGGTACCTCCTACGAGCAGTACTTC.

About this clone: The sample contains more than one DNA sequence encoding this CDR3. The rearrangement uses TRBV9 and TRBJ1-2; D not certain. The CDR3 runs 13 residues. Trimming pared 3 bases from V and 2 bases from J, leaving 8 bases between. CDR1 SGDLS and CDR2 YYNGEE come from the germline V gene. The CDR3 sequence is CASSAGANYGYTF. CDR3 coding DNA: TGTGCCAGCAGCGCGGGAGCGAACTATGGCTACACCTTC.

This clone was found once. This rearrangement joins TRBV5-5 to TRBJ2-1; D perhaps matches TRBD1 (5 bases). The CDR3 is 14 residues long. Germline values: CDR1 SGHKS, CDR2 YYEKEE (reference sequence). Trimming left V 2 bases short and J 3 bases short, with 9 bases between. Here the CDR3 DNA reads TGTGCCAGCAGCTTTTGGCAGGGCTACAATGAGCAGTTCTTC. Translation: CASSFWQGYNEQFF.

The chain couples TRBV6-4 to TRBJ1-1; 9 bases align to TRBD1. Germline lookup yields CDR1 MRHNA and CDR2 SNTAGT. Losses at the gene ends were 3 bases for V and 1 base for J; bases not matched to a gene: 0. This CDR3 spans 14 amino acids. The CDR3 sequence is CASSEGQGNTEAFF. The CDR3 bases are TGTGCCAGCAGTGAGGGACAGGGGAACACTGAAGCTTTCTTT.

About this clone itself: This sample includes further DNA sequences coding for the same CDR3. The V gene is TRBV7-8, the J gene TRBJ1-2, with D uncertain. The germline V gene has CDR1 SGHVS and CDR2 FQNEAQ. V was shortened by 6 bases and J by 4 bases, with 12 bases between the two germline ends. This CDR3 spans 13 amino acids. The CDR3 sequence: CASSARQAYGYTF. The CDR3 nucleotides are TGTGCCAGCAGTGCCAGGCAGGCCTATGGCTACACCTTC.

In DNA form, the CDR3 reads TGTGCCAGCAGCAAGATTAGCGGGAGAGCCTACGAGCAGTACTTC. Translation gives CASSKISGRAYEQYF. V is TRBV21-1 and J is TRBJ2-7; the D call of TRBD2 is as the table states it, not checked on the DNA. TRBV21-1 is assigned pseudogene status. This CDR3 has 15 amino acids.

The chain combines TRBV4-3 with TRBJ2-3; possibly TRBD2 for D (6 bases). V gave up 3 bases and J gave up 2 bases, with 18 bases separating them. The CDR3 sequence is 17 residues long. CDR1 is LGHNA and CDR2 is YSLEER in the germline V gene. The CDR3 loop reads CASSHYLLGGNTDTQYF. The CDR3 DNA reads TGCGCCAGCAGCCATTATCTTCTGGGCGGGAACACAGATACGCAGTATTTT.

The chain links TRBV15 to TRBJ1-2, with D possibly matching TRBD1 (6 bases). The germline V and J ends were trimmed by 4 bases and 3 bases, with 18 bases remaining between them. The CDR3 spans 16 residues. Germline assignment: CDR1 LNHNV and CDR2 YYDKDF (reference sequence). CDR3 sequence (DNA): TGTGCCACCAGCAACCTTGGGGGACAACCCGACTATGGCTACACCTTC. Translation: CATSNLGGQPDYGYTF.

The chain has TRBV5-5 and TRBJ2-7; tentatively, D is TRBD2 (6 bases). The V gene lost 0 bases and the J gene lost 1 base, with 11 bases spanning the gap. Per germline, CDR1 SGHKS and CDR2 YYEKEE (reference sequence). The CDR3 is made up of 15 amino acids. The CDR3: CASSLEGGKSYEQYF. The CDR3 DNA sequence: TGTGCCAGCAGCTTGGAAGGCGGGAAATCCTACGAGCAGTACTTC.

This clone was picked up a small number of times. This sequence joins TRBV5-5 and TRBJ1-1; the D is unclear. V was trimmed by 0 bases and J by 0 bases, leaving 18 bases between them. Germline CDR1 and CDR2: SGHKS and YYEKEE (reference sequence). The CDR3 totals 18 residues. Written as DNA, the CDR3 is TGTGCCAGCAGCTTGGCGGGCAGTGCGGGATTCATGAACACTGAAGCTTTCTTT. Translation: CASSLAGSAGFMNTEAFF. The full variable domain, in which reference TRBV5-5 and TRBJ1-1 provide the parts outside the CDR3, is DAGVTQSPTHLIKTRGQQVTLRCSPISGHKSVSWYQQVLGQGPQFIFQYYEKEERGRGNFPDRFSARQFPNYSSELNVNALLLGDSALYLCASSLAGSAGFMNTEAFFGQGTRLTVV.

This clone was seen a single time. Here the CDR3 reads CASSPQDREVGGYTF. The CDR3 nucleotides read TGTGCCAGCAGCCCACAGGACAGGGAAGTAGGTGGCTACACCTTC. The V gene is TRBV5-4, the J gene TRBJ1-2, with TRBD1 matching 8 bases. Germline V gene lookup returns CDR1 SGHNT and CDR2 YYREEE (reference sequence). This CDR3 contains 15 residues. The J segment lost 7 bases and the V segment lost 4 bases, leaving 12 bases of the junction unmatched. Supplemented by reference TRBV5-4 and TRBJ1-2, the full variable domain reads ETGVTQSPTHLIKTRGQQVTLRCSSQSGHNTVSWYQQALGQGPQFIFQYYREEENGRGNFPPRFSGLQFPNYSSELNVNALELDDSALYLCASSPQDREVGGYTFGSGTRLTVV.

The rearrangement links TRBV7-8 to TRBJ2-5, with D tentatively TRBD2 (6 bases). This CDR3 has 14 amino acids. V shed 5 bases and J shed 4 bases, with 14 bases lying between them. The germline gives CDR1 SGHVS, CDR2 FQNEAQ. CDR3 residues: CASSRGTHRETQYF. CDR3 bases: TGTGCCAGCAGCCGAGGGACTCACCGAGAGACCCAGTACTTC.

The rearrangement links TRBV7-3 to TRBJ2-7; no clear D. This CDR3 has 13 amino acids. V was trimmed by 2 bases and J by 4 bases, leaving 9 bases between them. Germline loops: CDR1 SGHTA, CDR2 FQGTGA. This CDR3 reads CASSLGVGYEQYF. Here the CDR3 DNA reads TGTGCCAGCAGCTTAGGTGTCGGTTACGAGCAGTACTTC.

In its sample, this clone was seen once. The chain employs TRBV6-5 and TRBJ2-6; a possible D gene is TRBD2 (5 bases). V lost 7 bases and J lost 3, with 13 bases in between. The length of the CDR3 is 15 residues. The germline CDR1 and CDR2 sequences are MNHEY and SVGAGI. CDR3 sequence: CASTYRGFGANVLTF. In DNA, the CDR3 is TGTGCCAGCACCTACCGAGGGTTTGGGGCCAACGTCCTGACTTTC.

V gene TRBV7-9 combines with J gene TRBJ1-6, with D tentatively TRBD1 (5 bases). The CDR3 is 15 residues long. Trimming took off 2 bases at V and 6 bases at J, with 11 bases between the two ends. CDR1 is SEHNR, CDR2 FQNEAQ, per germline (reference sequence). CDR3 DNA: TGTGCCAGCAGCTTATCGTCCGGGGGTAATTCACCCCTCCACTTT. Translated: CASSLSSGGNSPLHF.

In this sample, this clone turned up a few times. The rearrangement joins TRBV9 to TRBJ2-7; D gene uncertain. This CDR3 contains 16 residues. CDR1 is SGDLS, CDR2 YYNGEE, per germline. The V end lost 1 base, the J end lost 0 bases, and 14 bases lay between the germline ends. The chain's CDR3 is CASSVRPFDNSYEQYF. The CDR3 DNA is TGTGCCAGCAGCGTACGTCCCTTTGACAACTCCTACGAGCAGTACTTC.

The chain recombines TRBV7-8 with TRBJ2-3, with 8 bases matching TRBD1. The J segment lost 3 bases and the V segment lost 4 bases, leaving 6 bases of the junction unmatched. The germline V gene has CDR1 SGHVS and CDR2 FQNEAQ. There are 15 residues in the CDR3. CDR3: CASSSQGVSTDTQYF. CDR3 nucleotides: TGTGCCAGCAGCTCACAGGGGGTTAGTACAGATACGCAGTATTTT.

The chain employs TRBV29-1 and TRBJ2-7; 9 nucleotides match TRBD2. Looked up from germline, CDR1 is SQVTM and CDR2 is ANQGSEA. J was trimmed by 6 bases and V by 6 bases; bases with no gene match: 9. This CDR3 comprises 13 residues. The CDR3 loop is CSVARAGGREQYF. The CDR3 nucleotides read TGCAGCGTGGCGCGGGCGGGGGGGCGCGAGCAGTACTTC.

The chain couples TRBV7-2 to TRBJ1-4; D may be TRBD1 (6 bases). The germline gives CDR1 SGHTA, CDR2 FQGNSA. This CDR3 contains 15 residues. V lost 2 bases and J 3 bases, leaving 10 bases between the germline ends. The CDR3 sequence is CASSLSRGSNEKLFF. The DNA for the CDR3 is TGTGCCAGCAGCTTAAGCAGGGGATCTAATGAAAAACTGTTTTTT.

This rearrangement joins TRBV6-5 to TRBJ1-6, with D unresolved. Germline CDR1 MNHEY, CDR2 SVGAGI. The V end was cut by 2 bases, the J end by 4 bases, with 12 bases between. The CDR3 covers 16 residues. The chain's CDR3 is CASSYGRLEYNSPLHF. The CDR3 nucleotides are TGTGCCAGCAGTTACGGCCGACTCGAATATAATTCACCCCTCCACTTT.

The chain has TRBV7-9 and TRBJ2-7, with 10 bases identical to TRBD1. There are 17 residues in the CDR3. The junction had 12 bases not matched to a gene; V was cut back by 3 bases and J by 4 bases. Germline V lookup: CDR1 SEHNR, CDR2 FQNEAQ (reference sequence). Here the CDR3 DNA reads TGTGCCAGCAGCTTTTCCCCGCTCTGGACAGGGGGGTACGAGCAGTACTTC. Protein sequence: CASSFSPLWTGGYEQYF. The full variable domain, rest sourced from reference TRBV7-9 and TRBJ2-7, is DTGVSQNPRHKITKRGQNVTFRCDPISEHNRLYWYRQTLGQGPEFLTYFQNEAQLEKSRLLSDRFSAERPKGSFSTLEIQRTEQGDSAMYLCASSFSPLWTGGYEQYFGPGTRLTVT.